This TCR beta chain was identified during a study of blood T cell repertoires in COVID-19. Study information: T cells, B-cell-depleted T cells, or PBMCs provided the cDNA or gDNA that served as material.

The CDR3 has 14 residues. The J segment lost 3 bases and the V segment lost 4 bases, leaving 4 bases of the junction unmatched. Germline CDR1 reads SGHVS; CDR2 reads FQNEAQ. All enrollees were about 18 to 89 years old and from fewer than 25 US areas. Recovery among Cohort 3 donors was established by two negative PCRs, clearance, or symptom resolution. Authors' data handling: Estimation of nucleated cell counts was performed using reference gene primer amplification. TCRdb's table, derived via immunoSEQ multiplex PCR, lists solely in-frame clones and lacks some. That table furnishes V, J and clone size, whereas the DNA furnished D and trimming. This sample has more than 150,000 clones, with less than 90% found just once.

Sequenced input: PBMCs or T cells enriched from blood (not recorded which). The clonotype was recovered from a woman between 45 and 60 years old who had recovered from COVID-19. The J gene is TRBJ2-7, the V gene TRBV7-8, with 9 bases aligning to TRBD2. CDR3 sequence (DNA): TGTGCCAGCAGCTGGGGACTAGCAAGCTACGAGCAGTACTTC. This sequence encodes CASSWGLASYEQYF.